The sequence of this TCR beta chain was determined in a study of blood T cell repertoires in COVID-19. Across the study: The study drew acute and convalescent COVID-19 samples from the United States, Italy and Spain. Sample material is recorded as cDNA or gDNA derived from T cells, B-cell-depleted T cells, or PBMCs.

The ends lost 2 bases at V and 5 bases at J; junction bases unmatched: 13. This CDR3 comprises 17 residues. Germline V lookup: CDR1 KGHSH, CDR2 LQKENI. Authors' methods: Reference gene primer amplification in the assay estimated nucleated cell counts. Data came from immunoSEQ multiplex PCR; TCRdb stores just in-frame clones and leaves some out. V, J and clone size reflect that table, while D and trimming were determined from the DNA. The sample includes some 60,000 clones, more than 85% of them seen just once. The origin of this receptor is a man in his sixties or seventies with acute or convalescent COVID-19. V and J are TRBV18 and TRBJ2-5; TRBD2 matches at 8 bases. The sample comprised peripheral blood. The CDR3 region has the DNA TGTGCCAGCTCACCAACTAGCGGAGGGACCCTCGCGGAGACCCAGTACTTC. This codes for CASSPTSGGTLAETQYF.